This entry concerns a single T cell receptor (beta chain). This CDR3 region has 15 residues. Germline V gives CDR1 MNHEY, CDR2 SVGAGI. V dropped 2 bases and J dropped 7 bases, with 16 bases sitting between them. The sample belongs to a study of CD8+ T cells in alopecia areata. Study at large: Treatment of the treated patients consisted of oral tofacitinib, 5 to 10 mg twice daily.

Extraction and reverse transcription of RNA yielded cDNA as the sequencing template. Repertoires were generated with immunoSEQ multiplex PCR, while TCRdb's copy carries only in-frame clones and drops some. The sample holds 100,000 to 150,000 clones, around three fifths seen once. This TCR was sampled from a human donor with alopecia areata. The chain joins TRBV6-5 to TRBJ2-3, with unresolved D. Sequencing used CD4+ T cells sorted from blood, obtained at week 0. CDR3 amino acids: CASSYRVGRVNTQYF. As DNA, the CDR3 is TGTGCCAGCAGTTACAGGGTTGGTCGCGTTAATACGCAGTATTTT.